These 16 T cell receptor beta chains originate from one sample sequenced in a study of vaccination effects on CD4 cells after COVID-19. Following 10 days of culture, CD4+ T cells were isolated. All participants had two doses of either the BNT162b2 or mRNA-1273 vaccine. Profiled with immunoSEQ multiplex PCR; TCRdb holds only in-frame clones, not every one. Of 45,000 to 65,000 clones in the sample, around four fifths were seen once. These receptors have no known antigen. Sequences were derived from CD4+ T cells from PBMCs cultured without peptide, sampled after COVID-19 vaccination. The receptors originated from a human donor who received a COVID-19 vaccine.

The chain joins TRBV5-4 to TRBJ2-1, with TRBD1 identical over 8 bases. Germline V gene sequence: CDR1 SGHNT, CDR2 YYREEE (reference sequence). This CDR3 has 14 amino acids. V lost 3 bases and J lost 6; bases outside the gene matches: 5. The CDR3 reads CASSSAGGSNEQFF. CDR3 sequence (DNA): TGTGCCAGCAGCTCCGCAGGGGGCTCCAATGAGCAGTTCTTC.

The CDR3 spells CASSVATRGEVGGYTF. CDR3 DNA sequence: TGTGCCAGCAGCGTAGCTACCCGGGGGGAAGTTGGTGGCTACACCTTC. The chain uses TRBV9 and TRBJ1-2; D possibly corresponds to TRBD1 (5 bases). V was shortened by 0 bases and J by 7 bases, with 19 bases between the two germline ends. Germline V CDR1 and CDR2: SGDLS, YYNGEE. This CDR3 is 16 amino acids long. Full variable domain (remainder filled in from reference TRBV9 and TRBJ1-2): DSGVTQTPKHLITATGQRVTLRCSPRSGDLSVYWYQQSLDQGLQFLIQYYNGEERAKGNILERFSAQQFPDLHSELNLSSLELGDSALYFCASSVATRGEVGGYTFGSGTRLTVV.

This chain links TRBV5-6 with TRBJ1-3, with 8 bases that match TRBD1. V was pared by 3 bases and J by 0 bases, with 8 bases of the junction left unmatched. Germline V CDR1 and CDR2: SGHDT, YYEEEE. The CDR3 runs to 17 residues. CDR3 nucleotides: TGTGCCAGCAGCTCCCGAGGGACAGGCCACTCTGGAAACACCATATATTTT. This gives the protein CASSSRGTGHSGNTIYF.

The chain recombines TRBV5-4 with TRBJ2-2; TRBD2 agrees at 12 bases. The length of the CDR3 is 16 residues. Trimming at V came to 4 bases and at J to 8 bases, leaving 9 bases not matched to a gene. Per the germline V gene, CDR1 is SGHNT and CDR2 is YYREEE (reference sequence). The CDR3 DNA is TGTGCCAGCAGCCCAGCGACTAGCGGGAGCTGGGGGGAGCTGTTTTTT. Translated: CASSPATSGSWGELFF. The variable domain in full, completed from reference TRBV5-4 and TRBJ2-2, reads ETGVTQSPTHLIKTRGQQVTLRCSSQSGHNTVSWYQQALGQGPQFIFQYYREEENGRGNFPPRFSGLQFPNYSSELNVNALELDDSALYLCASSPATSGSWGELFFGEGSRLTVL.

The V call is TRBV6-5, the J call TRBJ1-6; 7 nucleotides line up with TRBD1. Germline V gene data show CDR1 as MNHEY and CDR2 as SVGAGI. The CDR3 extends over 14 amino acids. J lost 7 bases, V lost 4 bases, and 4 bases had no gene match. CDR3 residues: CASSLDRFNSPLHF. The CDR3 nucleotides read TGTGCCAGCAGTTTGGACAGGTTCAATTCACCCCTCCACTTT.

This clone was detected a few times. J is TRBJ1-5 and V is TRBV29-1; D gene uncertain. Trimming cost V 4 bases and J 0 bases, with 7 bases left between them. CDR1 is SQVTM, CDR2 ANQGSEA, per germline. The CDR3 has 13 residues. DNA for the CDR3: TGCAGCGTTGGGCAGAATAGCAATCAGCCCCAGCATTTT. Residues: CSVGQNSNQPQHF.

The V call is TRBV2, the J call TRBJ2-7; possible D gene TRBD1, 7 bases. Germline CDR1 SNHLY, CDR2 FYNNEI. This CDR3 region has 15 residues. V was shortened by 4 bases and J by 4 bases, with 17 bases between the two germline ends. CDR3 protein: CASSGGQGGLYEQYF. DNA of the CDR3: TGTGCCAGCAGTGGGGGCCAGGGGGGCTTATACGAGCAGTACTTC.

This rearrangement joins TRBV19 to TRBJ2-3; 13 nucleotides match TRBD2. Germline CDR1 and CDR2: LNHDA and SQIVND (reference sequence). This CDR3 spans 16 amino acids. The J segment lost 2 bases and the V segment lost 3 bases, leaving 2 bases of the junction unmatched. The CDR3 sequence is CASSMGLAGLTDTQYF. CDR3 in DNA: TGTGCCAGTAGTATGGGACTAGCGGGGCTCACAGATACGCAGTATTTT.

The chain is built from TRBV30 and TRBJ1-6, with 9 bases aligning to TRBD1. The CDR3 totals 14 residues. Per the germline V gene, CDR1 is GTSNPN and CDR2 is SVGIG (reference sequence). V lost 0 bases to trimming and J lost 8 bases; unmatched junction nucleotides: 2. CDR3 in DNA: TGTGCCTGGAGTGTTGACAGGGGGTATTCACCCCTCCACTTT. Amino acid sequence: CAWSVDRGYSPLHF.

This chain joins TRBV2 and TRBJ1-1, with D possibly matching TRBD1 (6 bases). The CDR3 loop spans 15 amino acids. The V gene's germline CDR1 is SNHLY and CDR2 FYNNEI. The V gene lost 6 bases and the J gene lost 1 base, with 15 bases spanning the gap. The CDR3 reads CASRKSGQTNTEAFF. CDR3 DNA sequence: TGTGCCAGCAGGAAATCGGGACAAACGAACACTGAAGCTTTCTTT. Using reference TRBV2 and TRBJ1-1 for the parts outside the CDR3, the full variable domain is EPEVTQTPSHQVTQMGQEVILRCVPISNHLYFYWYRQILGQKVEFLVSFYNNEISEKSEIFDDQFSVERPDGSNFTLKIRSTKLEDSAMYFCASRKSGQTNTEAFFGQGTRLTVV.

CDR3 region: CATSVTHNEQFF. The CDR3 DNA sequence: TGTGCCACCAGTGTTACGCACAATGAGCAGTTCTTC. V usage is TRBV24-1 and J usage is TRBJ2-1; D remains ambiguous. Per germline, CDR1 KGHDR and CDR2 SFDVKD. This CDR3 is built from 12 residues. V gave up 5 bases and J gave up 5 bases, with 6 bases separating them.

This clone was observed a handful of times. This chain joins TRBV3-1 (or the pseudogene TRBV3-2) and TRBJ2-1, with 13 bases lining up with TRBD2. This CDR3 has 15 amino acids. Germline CDR1 LGHDT, CDR2 YNNKEL (reference sequence). V trimming: 6 bases; J trimming: 8 bases; junction bases outside the gene matches: 7. CDR3 in amino acids: CASSPGTSGIHEQFF. The CDR3 DNA is TGTGCCAGCAGTCCCGGGACTAGCGGGATTCATGAGCAGTTCTTC.

This clone was found once. V usage is TRBV6-2 or TRBV6-3 and J usage is TRBJ2-1; D gene ambiguous. Trimming left V 2 bases short and J 0 bases short, with 8 bases between. Germline V CDR1 and CDR2: MNHEY, SVGEGT. The CDR3 spans 15 residues. The CDR3 loop is CASSYGVSSYNEQFF. For the CDR3, the DNA is TGTGCCAGCAGTTACGGCGTGAGCTCCTACAATGAGCAGTTCTTC.

This clone showed up just a few times. CDR3 DNA sequence: TGTGCCAGCAGTCGACAGTGGAGTCCCTCTGGAAACACCATATATTTT. Translating gives CASSRQWSPSGNTIYF. The chain is built from TRBV6-6 and TRBJ1-3, with D possibly matching TRBD1 (5 bases). V dropped 5 bases and J dropped 0 bases, with 14 bases sitting between them. Per germline, CDR1 MNHNY and CDR2 SVGAGI (reference sequence). The CDR3 is 16 amino acids.

This chain joins TRBV19 and TRBJ1-1; a possible D gene is TRBD1 (5 bases). The CDR3 is 15 residues long. The V gene's germline CDR1 is LNHDA and CDR2 SQIVND (reference sequence). V was clipped by 3 bases and J by 4 bases, with 15 bases between them. In DNA form, the CDR3 reads TGTGCCAGTAGTATGCCGGCGGGGGTGGCCACTGAAGCTTTCTTT. As protein: CASSMPAGVATEAFF.

There are a few counts of this clone. V usage is TRBV15 and J usage is TRBJ1-5; D remains unclear. The CDR3 extends over 13 amino acids. CDR1 and CDR2 from the germline V gene are LNHNV and YYDKDF (reference sequence). V lost 0 bases to trimming and J lost 5 bases, with 5 bases between them. CDR3: CATSRDQDQPQHF. In nucleotides, the CDR3 is TGTGCCACCAGCAGAGATCAGGATCAGCCCCAGCATTTT.